This T cell receptor beta chain was sequenced in a study of vaccination and CD4 T cells after COVID-19. This clonotype was counted only a few times. What it binds is not known. Indicated treatment: approximately 9-day PBMC culture with coronavirus spike peptide pools or control peptides (ViraFEST assay). After being plated at two million per well, PBMCs were cultured with approximately 9.8 IU/ml IL-2 and approximately 10 ug/ml peptide pools. Sequenced with the Oncomine TCR Beta short-read assay was DNA taken from cultured CD4+ T cells. TCRdb re-called the PCR reads with MiXCR, one entry per CDR3 protein. The data contain over 20,000 distinct CDR3 sequences, roughly 42% of them singletons. The material sequenced was CD4+ T cells from blood, cultured in vitro. This clonotype was sampled from a human donor who had recovered from COVID-19.

The DNA for the CDR3 is TGTGCCAGCAGGCCGGCTGGGGGGATTTACAATGAGCAGTTCTTC. Translation gives CASRPAGGIYNEQFF. This chain uses TRBV28 with TRBJ2-1; tentatively, D is TRBD2 (6 bases). Germline-derived CDR1 and CDR2 are MDHEN and SYDVKM. Trimming removed 6 bases at V and 4 bases at J, with 16 bases between. There are 15 residues in the CDR3.